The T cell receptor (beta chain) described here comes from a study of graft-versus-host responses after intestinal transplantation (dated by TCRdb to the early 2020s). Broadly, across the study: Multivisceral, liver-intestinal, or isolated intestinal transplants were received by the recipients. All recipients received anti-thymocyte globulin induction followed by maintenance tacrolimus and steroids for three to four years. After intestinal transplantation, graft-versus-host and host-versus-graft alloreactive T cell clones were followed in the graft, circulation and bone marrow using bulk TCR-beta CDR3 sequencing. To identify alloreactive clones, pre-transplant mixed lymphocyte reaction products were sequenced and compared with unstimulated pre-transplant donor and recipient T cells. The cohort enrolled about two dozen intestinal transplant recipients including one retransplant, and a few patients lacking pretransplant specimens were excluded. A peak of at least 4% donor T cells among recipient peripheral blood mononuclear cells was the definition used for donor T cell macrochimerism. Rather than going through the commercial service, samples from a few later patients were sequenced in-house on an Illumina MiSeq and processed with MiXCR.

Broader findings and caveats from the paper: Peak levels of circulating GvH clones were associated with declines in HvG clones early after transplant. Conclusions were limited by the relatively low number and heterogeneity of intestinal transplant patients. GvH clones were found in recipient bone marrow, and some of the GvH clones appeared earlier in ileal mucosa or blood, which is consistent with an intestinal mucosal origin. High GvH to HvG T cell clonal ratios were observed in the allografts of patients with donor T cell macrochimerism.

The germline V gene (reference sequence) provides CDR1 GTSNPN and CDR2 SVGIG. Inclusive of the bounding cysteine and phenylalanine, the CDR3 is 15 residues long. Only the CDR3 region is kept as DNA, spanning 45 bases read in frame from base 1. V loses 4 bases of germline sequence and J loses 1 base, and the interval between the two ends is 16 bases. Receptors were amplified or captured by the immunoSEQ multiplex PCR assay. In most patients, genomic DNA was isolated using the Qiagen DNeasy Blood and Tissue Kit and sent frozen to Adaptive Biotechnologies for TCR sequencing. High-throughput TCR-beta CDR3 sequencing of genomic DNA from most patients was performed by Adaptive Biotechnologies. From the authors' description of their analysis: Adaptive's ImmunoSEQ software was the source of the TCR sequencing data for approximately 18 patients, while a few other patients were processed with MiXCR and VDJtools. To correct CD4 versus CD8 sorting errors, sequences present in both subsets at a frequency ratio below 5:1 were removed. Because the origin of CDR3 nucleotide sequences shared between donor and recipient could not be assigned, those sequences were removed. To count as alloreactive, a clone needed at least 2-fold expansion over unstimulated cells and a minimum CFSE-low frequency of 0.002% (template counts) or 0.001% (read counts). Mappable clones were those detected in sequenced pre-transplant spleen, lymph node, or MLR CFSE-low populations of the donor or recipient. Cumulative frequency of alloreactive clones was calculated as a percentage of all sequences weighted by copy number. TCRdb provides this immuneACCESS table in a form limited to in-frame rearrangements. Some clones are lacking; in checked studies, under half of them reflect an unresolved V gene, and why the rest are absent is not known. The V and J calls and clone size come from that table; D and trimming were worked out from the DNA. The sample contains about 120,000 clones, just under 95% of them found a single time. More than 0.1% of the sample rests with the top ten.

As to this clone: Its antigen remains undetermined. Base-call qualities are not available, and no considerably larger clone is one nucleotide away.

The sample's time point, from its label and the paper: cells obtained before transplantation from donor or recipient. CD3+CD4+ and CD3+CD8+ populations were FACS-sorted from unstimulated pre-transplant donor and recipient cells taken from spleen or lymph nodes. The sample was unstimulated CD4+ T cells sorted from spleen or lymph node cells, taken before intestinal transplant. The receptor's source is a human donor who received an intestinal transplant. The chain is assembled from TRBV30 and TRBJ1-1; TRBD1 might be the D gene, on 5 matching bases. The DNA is TGTGCCTGGACGGAACTTTCGGGGCGGAACACTGAAGCTTTCTTT. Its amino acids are CAWTELSGRNTEAFF.